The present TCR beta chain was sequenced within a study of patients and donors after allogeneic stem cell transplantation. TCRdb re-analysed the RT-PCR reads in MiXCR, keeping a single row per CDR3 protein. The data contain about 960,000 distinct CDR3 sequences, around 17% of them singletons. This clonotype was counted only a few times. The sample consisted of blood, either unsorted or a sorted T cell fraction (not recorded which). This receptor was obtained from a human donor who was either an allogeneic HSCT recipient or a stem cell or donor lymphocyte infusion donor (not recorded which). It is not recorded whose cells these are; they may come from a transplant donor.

The CDR3 spells CASSFRGPGAMNTEAFF. The CDR3 region has the DNA TGTGCCAGCAGCTTCAGGGGGCCGGGGGCTATGAACACTGAAGCTTTCTTT. J is TRBJ1-1 and V is TRBV7-2, with 8 bases identical to TRBD1. The junction had 9 bases not matched to a gene; V was cut back by 3 bases and J by 0 bases. Germline V gene sequence: CDR1 SGHTA, CDR2 FQGNSA. The length of the CDR3 is 17 residues.